This T cell receptor (beta chain) stems from a study of T cell clonotyping in hematopoietic cell transplantation. Only one count was recorded for this clone. The antigen is undetermined. Here immunoSEQ multiplex PCR was the method, and the copy in TCRdb shows in-frame clones only, minus some. Found here are 26,000 or so clones, approximately 96% of them singletons; the top ten hold approximately 1.5%. Study conclusions and caveats: At the given depth, recipient repertoires were over 97% de novo clonotypes.

This sequence was found in a man in his fifties or sixties in good health. Some clones in this sample may be carry-over from other donors' samples. Sequencing was performed on peripheral blood mononuclear cells.

The CDR3 spells CASSRTGTGVNNEQFF. CDR3 nucleotides: TGCGCCAGCAGCCGAACCGGGACAGGGGTAAACAATGAGCAGTTCTTC. The rearrangement links TRBV5-1 to TRBJ2-1, with 10 bases that match TRBD1. In germline, CDR1 is SGHRS, CDR2 YFSETQ. The CDR3 is 16 amino acids. Germline trimming cut 4 bases from V and 5 bases from J; bases unmatched to any gene: 9.